This T cell receptor beta chain was documented in a study of Graves' ophthalmopathy and Graves' hyperthyroidism. Points from the study as a whole: Ophthalmopathy progression was predicted by the model at about 70% sensitivity and approximately 73% specificity.

As the template, RNA transcripts were used to amplify TCR beta CDR3 regions. HTBI primers were employed in first-round RT-PCR, then a second-round multiplex PCR followed. TCRdb independently ran MiXCR on the multiplex PCR reads; one entry per CDR3 protein. The sample holds some 240,000 distinct CDR3 sequences, 45% to 55% seen once. As for this clonotype: Its antigen is as yet unknown.

Looked up from germline, CDR1 is SGHDN and CDR2 is FVKESK. The CDR3 is made up of 13 amino acids. Sequences were obtained from peripheral blood. V and J are TRBV14 and TRBJ2-2; tentative D call: TRBD2 (5 bases). TRBJ2-3 explains the end of the DNA better; the J call may be wrong. The receptor's source is an adult man with Graves' ophthalmopathy. In DNA form, the CDR3 reads TGTGCCAGCAGCCAAGATCGGGGAGATACGCAGTATTTT. As protein: CASSQDRGDTQYF.